The present TCR beta chain was sequenced within a study of T cell responses to AZD1222 COVID-19 vaccine. Concerning this clone: What it recognizes is unknown.

Germline V lookup: CDR1 LNHDA, CDR2 SQIVND (reference sequence). This CDR3 comprises 13 residues. Trimming took 1 base from V and 10 from J, leaving 11 bases between them. Clones were sequenced by immunoSEQ multiplex PCR, and TCRdb holds only the in-frame ones, with some missing. Here the sample spans about 75,000 clones, around 89% being singletons. Regarding the study as a whole: Among vaccine-associated CD4 TCRs, coverage spanned spike, with dominance at 160-218 and 743-854. Baseline seropositivity occurred in only 5 or 6 AZD1222 recipients.

Source: peripheral blood, taken 28 days after the second dose of the MenACWY control vaccine. This TCR came from an adult who received the MenACWY meningococcal vaccine as a control. The gene calls are TRBV19 and TRBJ2-1; D is possibly TRBD2 (6 bases). The CDR3 DNA reads TGTGCCAGTAGTATAGGGGGGAGGAGGGAGCAGTTCTTC. Encoded protein: CASSIGGRREQFF.